Sequencing of this T cell receptor beta chain was carried out in a study of cytomegalovirus exposure and HLA in healthy donors. V lost 6 bases and J 5 bases, leaving 10 bases between the germline ends. The CDR3 is made up of 13 amino acids. Germline CDR1 SGHAT, CDR2 FQNNGV. Regarding the study as a whole: Analysis was performed later, and it showed HLA-associated TCR beta chains to be more clonally expanded than equally common others. One variant, a missense change in DCLRE1C, was linked in a later analysis to TCR beta V- and J-gene trimming. The authors assumed roughly uniform sequencing depth across donors for presence/absence analyses. Because they were indistinguishable, some V segments, including TRBV6-2 and TRBV6-3, were excluded.

The sample holds a few counts of this clone. Its antigen remains unknown. The PCR was carried out with 60 Vbeta primers and 13 Jbeta primers. Repertoires were generated with immunoSEQ multiplex PCR, while TCRdb's copy carries only in-frame clones and drops some. The sample holds 200,000 or so clones, almost 80% seen once. The rearrangement links TRBV11-2 to TRBJ2-2, with D maybe TRBD1 (6 bases). The clonotype was recovered from a man aged 18 to 29 in good health and CMV-seronegative. Sequenced material: PBMCs. In DNA, the CDR3 is TGTGCCAGCAGTCTTACAGGGACCGGGGAGCTGTTTTTT. Translated, it gives CASSLTGTGELFF.